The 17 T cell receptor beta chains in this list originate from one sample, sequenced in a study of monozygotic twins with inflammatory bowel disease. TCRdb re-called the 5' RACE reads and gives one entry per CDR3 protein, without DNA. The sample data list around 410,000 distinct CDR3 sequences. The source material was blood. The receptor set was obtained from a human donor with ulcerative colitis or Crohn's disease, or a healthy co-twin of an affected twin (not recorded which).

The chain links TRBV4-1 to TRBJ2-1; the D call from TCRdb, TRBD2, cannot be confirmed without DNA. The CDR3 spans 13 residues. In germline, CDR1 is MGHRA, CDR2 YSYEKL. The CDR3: CASSQALADEQFF.

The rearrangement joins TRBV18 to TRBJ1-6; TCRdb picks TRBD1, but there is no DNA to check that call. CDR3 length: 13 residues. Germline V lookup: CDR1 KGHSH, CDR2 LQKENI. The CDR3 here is CASSGQGNSPLHF.

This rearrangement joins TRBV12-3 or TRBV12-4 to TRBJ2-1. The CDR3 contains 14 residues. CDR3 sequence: CASKQGATYNEQFF.

This chain's CDR3 is CASSRPYTEAFF. The chain has TRBV19 and TRBJ1-1. The germline V gene has CDR1 LNHDA and CDR2 SQIVND (reference sequence). The CDR3 has 12 residues.

The CDR3 sequence is CASSFLTSGRLHEQFF. The chain recombines TRBV6-5 with TRBJ2-1; TCRdb names TRBD2, which stays unverified in the absence of DNA. The CDR3 loop spans 16 amino acids. Looked up from germline, CDR1 is MNHEY and CDR2 is SVGAGI.

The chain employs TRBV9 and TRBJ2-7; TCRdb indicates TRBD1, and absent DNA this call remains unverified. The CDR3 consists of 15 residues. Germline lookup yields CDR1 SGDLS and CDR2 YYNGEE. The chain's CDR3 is CASSEGAGVGGEQYF.

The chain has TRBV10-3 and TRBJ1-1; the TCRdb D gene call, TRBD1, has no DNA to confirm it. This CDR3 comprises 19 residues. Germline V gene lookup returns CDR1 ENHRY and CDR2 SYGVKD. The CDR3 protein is CAISESGRFSGGKGTEAFF.

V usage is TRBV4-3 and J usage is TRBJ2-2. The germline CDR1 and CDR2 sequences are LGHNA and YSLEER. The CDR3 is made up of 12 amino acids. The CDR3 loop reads CASSQDLVELFF.

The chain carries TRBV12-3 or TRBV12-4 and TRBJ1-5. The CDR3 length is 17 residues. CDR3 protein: CASSFSRGGGGIQPQHF.

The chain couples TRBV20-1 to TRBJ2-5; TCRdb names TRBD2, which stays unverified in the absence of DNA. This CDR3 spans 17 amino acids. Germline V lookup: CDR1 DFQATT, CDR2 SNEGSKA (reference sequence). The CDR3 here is CSARRLAGGHQQETQYF.

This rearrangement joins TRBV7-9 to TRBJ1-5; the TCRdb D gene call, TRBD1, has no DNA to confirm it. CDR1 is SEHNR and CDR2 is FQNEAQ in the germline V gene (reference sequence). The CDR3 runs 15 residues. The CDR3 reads CASSPGQGQNQPQHF.

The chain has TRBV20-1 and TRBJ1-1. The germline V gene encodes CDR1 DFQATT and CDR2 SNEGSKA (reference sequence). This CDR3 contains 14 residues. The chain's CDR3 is CSARDARVNTEAFF.

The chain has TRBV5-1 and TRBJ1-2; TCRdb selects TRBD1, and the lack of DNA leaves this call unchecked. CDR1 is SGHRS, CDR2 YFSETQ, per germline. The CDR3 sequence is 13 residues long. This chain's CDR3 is CASSSLTGYGYTF.

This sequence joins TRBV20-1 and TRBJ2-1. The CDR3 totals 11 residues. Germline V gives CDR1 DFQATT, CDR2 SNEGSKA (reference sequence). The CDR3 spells CSAREDNEQFF.

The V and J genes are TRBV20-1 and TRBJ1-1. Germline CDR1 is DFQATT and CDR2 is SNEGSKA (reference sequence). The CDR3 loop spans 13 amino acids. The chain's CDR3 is CSATWDRNTEAFF.

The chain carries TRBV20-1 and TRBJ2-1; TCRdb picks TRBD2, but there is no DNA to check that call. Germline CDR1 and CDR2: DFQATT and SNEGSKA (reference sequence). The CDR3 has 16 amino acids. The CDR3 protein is CSAAGLAPSSYNEQFF.

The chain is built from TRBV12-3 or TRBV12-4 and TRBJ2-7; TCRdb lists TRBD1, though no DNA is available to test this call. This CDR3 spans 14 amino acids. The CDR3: CASSFSPDGYEQYF.